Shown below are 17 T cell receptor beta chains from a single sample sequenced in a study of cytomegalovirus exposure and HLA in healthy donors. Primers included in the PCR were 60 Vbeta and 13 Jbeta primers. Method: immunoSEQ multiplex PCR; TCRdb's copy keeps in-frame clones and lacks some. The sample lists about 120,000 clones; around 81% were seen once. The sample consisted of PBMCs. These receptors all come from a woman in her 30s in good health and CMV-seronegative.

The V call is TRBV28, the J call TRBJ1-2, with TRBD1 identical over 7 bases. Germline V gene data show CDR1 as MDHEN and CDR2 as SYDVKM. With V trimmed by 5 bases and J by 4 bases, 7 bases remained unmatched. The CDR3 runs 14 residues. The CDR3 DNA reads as TGTGCCAGCAGTCTTCCAGGGGGTATCTATGGCTACACCTTC. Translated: CASSLPGGIYGYTF.

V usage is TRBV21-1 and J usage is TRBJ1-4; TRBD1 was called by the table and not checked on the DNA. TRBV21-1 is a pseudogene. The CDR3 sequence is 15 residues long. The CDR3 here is CASSKQATGGEKLFF. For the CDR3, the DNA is TGTGCCAGCAGCAAACAAGCGACAGGGGGAGAAAAACTGTTTTTT.

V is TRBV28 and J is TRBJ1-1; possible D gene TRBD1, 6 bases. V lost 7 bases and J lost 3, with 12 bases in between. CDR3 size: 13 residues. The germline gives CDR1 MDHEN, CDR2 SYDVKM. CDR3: CASNIQGYTEAFF. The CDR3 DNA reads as TGTGCCAGCAACATTCAGGGGTACACTGAAGCTTTCTTT.

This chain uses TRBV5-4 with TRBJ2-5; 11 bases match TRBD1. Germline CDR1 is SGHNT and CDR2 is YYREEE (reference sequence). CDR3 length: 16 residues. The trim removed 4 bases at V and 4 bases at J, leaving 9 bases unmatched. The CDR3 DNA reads TGTGCCAGCAGCCCGGACAGGGGGCGAGAACGAGAGACCCAGTACTTC. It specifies CASSPDRGRERETQYF.

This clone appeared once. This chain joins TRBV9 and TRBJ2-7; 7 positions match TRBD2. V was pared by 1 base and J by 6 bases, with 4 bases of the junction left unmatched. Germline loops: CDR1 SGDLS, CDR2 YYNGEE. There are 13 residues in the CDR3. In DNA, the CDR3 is TGTGCCAGCAGCGTAAGACTAGCAGGCGAGCAGTACTTC. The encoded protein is CASSVRLAGEQYF.

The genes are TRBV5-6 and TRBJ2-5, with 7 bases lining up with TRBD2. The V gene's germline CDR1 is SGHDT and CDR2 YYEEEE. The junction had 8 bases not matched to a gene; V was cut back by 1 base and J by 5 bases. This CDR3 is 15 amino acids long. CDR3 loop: CASSLTGLVRETQYF. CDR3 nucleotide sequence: TGTGCCAGCAGCTTGACCGGACTAGTTAGGGAGACCCAGTACTTC.

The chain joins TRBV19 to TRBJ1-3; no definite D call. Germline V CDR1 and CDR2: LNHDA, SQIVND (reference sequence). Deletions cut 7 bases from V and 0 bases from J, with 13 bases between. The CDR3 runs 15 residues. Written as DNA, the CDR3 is TGTGCCAGTATCGAGGCCTCTCACTCTGGAAACACCATATATTTT. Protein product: CASIEASHSGNTIYF.

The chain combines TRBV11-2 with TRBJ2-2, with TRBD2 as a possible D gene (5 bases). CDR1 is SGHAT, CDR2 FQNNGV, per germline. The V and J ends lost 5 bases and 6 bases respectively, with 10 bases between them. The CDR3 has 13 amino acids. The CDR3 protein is CASSRTGAGELFF. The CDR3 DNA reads TGTGCCAGCAGCCGCACCGGGGCCGGGGAGCTGTTTTTT.

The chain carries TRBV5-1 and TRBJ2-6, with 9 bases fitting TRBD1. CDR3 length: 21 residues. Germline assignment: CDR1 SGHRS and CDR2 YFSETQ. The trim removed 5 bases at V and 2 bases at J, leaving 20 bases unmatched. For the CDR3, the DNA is TGCGCCAGCAGTTCACCTAATAAACCCCGACAGGGGGGCCCTGGGGCCAACGTCCTGACTTTC. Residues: CASSSPNKPRQGGPGANVLTF.

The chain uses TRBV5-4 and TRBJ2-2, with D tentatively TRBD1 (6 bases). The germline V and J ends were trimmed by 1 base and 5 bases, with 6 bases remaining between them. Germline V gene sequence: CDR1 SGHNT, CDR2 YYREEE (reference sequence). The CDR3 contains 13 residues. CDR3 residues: CASSLTGTGELFF. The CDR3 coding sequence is TGTGCCAGCAGCTTGACAGGGACCGGGGAGCTGTTTTTT.

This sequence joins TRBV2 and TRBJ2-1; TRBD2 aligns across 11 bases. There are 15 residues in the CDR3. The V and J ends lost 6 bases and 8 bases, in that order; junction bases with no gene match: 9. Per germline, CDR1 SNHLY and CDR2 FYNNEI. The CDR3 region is CASRETSGNIHEQFF. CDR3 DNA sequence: TGTGCCAGCAGAGAGACTAGCGGGAATATCCATGAGCAGTTCTTC.

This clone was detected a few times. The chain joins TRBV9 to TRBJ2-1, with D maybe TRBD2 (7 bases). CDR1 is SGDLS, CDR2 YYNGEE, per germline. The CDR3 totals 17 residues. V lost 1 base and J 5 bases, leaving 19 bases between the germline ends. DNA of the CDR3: TGTGCCAGCAGCGTATTAGGGGGGGGCTTTTTTGACAATGAGCAGTTCTTC. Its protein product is CASSVLGGGFFDNEQFF.

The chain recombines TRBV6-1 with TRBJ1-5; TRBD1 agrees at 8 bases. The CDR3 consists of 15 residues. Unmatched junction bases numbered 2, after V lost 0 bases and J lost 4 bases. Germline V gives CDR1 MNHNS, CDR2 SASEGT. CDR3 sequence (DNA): TGTGCCAGCAGTGAAGCGCAGGGGGCTAATCAGCCCCAGCATTTT. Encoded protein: CASSEAQGANQPQHF.

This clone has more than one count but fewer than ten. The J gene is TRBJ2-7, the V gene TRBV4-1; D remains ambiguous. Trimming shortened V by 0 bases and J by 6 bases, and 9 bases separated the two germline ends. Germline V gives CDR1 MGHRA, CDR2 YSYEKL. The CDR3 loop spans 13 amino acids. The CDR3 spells CASSQDPGIEQYF. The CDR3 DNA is TGCGCCAGCAGCCAAGACCCGGGTATCGAGCAGTACTTC.

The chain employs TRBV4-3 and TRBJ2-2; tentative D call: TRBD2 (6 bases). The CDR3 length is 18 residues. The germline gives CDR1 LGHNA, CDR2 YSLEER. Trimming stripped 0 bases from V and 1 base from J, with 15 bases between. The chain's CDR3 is CASSQDVHGSRNTGELFF. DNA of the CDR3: TGCGCCAGCAGCCAAGATGTTCACGGGAGTAGGAACACCGGGGAGCTGTTTTTT.

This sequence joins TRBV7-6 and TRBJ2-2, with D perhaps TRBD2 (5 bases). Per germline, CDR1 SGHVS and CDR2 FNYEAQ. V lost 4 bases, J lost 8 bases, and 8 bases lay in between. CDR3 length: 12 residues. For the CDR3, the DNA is TGTGCCAGCAGCTCCTCGGGGGGGGAGCTGTTTTTT. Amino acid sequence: CASSSSGGELFF.

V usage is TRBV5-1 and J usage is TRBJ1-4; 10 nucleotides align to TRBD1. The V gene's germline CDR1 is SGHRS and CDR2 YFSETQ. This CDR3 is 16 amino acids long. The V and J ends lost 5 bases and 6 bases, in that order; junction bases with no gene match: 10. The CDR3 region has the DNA TGCGCCAGCAGTCGACTAGGGGACAGGGGCTATGAAAAACTGTTTTTT. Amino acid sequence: CASSRLGDRGYEKLFF.